This T cell receptor beta chain derives from a study of blood T cell repertoires in COVID-19. Study overall: COVID-19 samples, acute and convalescent, were from the United States, Italy and Spain.

Trimming removed 9 bases from V and 0 bases from J, with 12 bases in between. Germline-derived CDR1 and CDR2 are MDHEN and SYDVKM. This CDR3 spans 15 amino acids. Original data processing: Reference gene primer amplification in the assay estimated nucleated cell counts. Method: immunoSEQ multiplex PCR; TCRdb's copy keeps in-frame clones and lacks some. V and J calls and clone size follow that table, whereas D and trimming were derived from the DNA. Of roughly 200,000 clones in the sample, about nine tenths were seen once. This TCR was sampled from a man between 45 and 60 years old with acute or convalescent COVID-19. Sequences were obtained from peripheral blood. The rearrangement links TRBV28 to TRBJ1-6; possibly TRBD1 for D (6 bases). CDR3 sequence reads: CASRAGDSYNSPLHF. The CDR3 DNA reads as TGTGCCAGTAGGGCAGGGGACTCCTATAATTCACCCCTCCACTTT.